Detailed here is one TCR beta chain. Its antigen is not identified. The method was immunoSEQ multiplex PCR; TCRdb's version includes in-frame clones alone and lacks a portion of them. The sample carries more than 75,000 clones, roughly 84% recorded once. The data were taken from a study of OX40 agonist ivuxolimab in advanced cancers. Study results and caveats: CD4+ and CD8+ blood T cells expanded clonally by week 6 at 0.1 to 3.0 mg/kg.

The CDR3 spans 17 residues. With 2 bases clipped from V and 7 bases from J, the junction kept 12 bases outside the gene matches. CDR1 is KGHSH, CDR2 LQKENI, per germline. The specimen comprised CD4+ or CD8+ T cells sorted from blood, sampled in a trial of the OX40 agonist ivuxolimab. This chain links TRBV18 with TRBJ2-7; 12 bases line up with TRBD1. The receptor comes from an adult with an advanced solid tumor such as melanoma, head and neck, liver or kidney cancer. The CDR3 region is CASSPELPGQGAGEQYV. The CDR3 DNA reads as TGTGCCAGCTCACCAGAATTGCCGGGACAGGGGGCTGGGGAGCAGTACGTC.